This T cell receptor (beta chain) was profiled in a study of cytomegalovirus exposure and HLA in healthy donors. Study conclusions and caveats: Later, an analysis found that common viral pathogens appeared to be linked with several of the most significant clusters. Rare TCR sequences predominated, though certain public TCRs were found in many donors. Later, an analysis showed that TCR beta chains associated with HLA were more clonally expanded than others that were equally common.

Germline CDR1 reads PRHDT; CDR2 reads FYEKMQ (reference sequence). This CDR3 spans 15 amino acids. V shed 0 bases and J 9 bases; nucleotides not matched to a gene: 9. Of note for this clone: Its antigen is unidentified.

Use of 60 Vbeta and 13 Jbeta primers characterized the PCR. Method: immunoSEQ multiplex PCR; TCRdb's copy keeps in-frame clones and lacks some. This sample has approximately 120,000 clones, with over 60% found just once. The genes are TRBV13 and TRBJ2-5, with 8 bases identical to TRBD2. Source material: PBMCs. The receptor was isolated from a female donor in good health and CMV-seronegative. The DNA for the CDR3 is TGTGCCAGCAGCTTAGGCCTTGGCGGGGGGACGGCCCAGTACTTC. Translation: CASSLGLGGGTAQYF.